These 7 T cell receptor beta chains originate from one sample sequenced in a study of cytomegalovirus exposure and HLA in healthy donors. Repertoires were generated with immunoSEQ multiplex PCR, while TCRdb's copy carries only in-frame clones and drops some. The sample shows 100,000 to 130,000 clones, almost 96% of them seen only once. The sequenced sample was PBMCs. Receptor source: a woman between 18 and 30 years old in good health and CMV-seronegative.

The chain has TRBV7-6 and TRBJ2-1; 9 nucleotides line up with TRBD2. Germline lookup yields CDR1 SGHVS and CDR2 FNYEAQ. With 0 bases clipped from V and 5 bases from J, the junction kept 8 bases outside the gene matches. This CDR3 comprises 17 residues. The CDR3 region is CASSLAFIAGAHNEQFF. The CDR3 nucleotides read TGTGCCAGCAGCTTAGCTTTTATAGCGGGGGCCCACAATGAGCAGTTCTTC.

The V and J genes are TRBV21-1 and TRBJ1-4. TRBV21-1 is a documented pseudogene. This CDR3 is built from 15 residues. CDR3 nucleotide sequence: TGTGCCAGCAGCCCCCGGGGGGGGCTTAATGAAAAACTGTTTTTT. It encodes CASSPRGGLNEKLFF.

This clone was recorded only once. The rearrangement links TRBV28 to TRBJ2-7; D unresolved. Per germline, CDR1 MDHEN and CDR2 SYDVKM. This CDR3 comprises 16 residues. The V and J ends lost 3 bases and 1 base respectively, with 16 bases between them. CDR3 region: CASSLATGFHSYEQYF. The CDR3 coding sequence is TGTGCCAGCAGTTTGGCGACCGGGTTTCATTCCTACGAGCAGTACTTC.

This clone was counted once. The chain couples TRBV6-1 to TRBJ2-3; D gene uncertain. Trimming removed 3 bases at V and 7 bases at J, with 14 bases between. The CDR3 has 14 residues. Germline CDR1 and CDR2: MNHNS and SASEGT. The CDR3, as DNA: TGTGCCAGCAGTGAGGGCGTCCTACCCTATACGCAGTATTTT. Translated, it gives CASSEGVLPYTQYF.

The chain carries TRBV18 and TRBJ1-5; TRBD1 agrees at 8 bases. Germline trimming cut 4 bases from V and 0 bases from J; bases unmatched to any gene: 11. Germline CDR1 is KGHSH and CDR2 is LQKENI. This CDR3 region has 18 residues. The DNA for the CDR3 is TGTGCCAGCTCACTACGACAGGGGAAGCAGTATAGCAATCAGCCCCAGCATTTT. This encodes CASSLRQGKQYSNQPQHF.

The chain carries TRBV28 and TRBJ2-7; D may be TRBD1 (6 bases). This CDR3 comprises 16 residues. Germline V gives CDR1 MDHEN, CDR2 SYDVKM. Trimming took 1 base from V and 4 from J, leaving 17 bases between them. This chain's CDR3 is CASSLLVETGAYEQYF. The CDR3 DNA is TGTGCCAGCAGTTTATTGGTGGAGACAGGAGCTTACGAGCAGTACTTC.

CDR3 DNA: TGTGCCAGCAGCTTAGTTCTTCGGGGTCTATCACAGGAGCAGTACTTC. This translates into CASSLVLRGLSQEQYF. The V and J genes are TRBV5-6 and TRBJ2-7, with a possible D match to TRBD2 (5 bases). Trimming took off 2 bases at V and 7 bases at J, with 22 bases between the two ends. CDR1 is SGHDT and CDR2 is YYEEEE in the germline V gene. The CDR3 has 16 residues.